Following are 2 T cell receptor beta chains from one sample sequenced in a study of cytomegalovirus exposure and HLA in healthy donors. Primers for the PCR totalled 60 Vbeta and 13 Jbeta. Using immunoSEQ multiplex PCR, the repertoire was profiled, and TCRdb retains in-frame clones only, with some absent. The data contain 95,000 to 150,000 clones, over 65% of them singletons. The specimen sequenced was PBMCs. The receptors shown here come from a man in his fifties in good health and CMV-seronegative.

The chain combines TRBV6-1 with TRBJ1-6; D gene ambiguous. The CDR3 consists of 13 residues. The V end was cut by 8 bases, the J end by 5 bases, with 10 bases between. Per germline, CDR1 MNHNS and CDR2 SASEGT. The CDR3 coding sequence is TGTGCCAGCCGAAACAGTGATAATTCACCCCTCCACTTT. Protein: CASRNSDNSPLHF.

The V gene is TRBV5-4, the J gene TRBJ2-1; D not certain. The V gene's germline CDR1 is SGHNT and CDR2 YYREEE (reference sequence). Trimming removed 0 bases from V and 0 bases from J, with 13 bases in between. The CDR3 spans 17 residues. In DNA form, the CDR3 reads TGTGCCAGCAGCTTGGAATCACTGGGCCGCTCCTACAATGAGCAGTTCTTC. Protein sequence: CASSLESLGRSYNEQFF.